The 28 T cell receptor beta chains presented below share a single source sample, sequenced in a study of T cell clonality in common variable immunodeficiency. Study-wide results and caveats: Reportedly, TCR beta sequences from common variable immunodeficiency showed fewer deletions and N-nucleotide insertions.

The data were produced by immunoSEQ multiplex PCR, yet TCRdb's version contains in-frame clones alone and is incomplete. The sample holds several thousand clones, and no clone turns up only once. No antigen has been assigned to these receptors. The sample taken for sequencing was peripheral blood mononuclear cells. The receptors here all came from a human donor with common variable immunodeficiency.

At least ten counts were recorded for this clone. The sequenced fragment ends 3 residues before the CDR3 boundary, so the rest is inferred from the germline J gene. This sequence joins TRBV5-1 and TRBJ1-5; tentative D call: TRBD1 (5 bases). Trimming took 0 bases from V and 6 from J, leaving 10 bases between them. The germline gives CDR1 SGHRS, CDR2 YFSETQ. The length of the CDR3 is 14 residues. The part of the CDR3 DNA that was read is TGCGCCAGCAGCTTGGAGGGGCTTCCTCAGCCC. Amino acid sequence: CASSLEGLPQP. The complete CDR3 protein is CASSLEGLPQPQHF.

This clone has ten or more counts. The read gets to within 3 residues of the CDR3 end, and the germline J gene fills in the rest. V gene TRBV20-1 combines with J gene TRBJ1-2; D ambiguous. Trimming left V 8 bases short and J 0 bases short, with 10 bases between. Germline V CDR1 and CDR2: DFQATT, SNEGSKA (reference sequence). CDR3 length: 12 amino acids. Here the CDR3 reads CSNERSNYGYTF. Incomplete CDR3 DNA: TGCAGTAACGAGCGGTCTAACTATGGC.

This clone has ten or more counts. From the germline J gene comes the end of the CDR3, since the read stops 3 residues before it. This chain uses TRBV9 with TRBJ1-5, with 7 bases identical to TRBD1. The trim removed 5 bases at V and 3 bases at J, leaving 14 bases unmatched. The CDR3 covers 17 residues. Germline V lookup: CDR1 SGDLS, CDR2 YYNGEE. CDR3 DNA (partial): TGTGCCAGCAGGGATAATCCGGGACAGCAATTCAATCAGCCC. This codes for CASRDNPGQQFNQP. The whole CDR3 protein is CASRDNPGQQFNQPQHF.

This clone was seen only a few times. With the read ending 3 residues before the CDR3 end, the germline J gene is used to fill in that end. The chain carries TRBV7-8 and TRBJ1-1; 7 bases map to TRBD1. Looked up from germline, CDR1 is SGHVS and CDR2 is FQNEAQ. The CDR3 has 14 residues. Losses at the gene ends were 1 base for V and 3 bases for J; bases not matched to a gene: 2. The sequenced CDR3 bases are TGTGCCAGCAGCTTAGGACAGGGCCACACTGAA. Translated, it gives CASSLGQGHTE. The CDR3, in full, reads CASSLGQGHTEAFF. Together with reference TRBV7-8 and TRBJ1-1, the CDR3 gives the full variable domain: GAGVSQSPRYKVAKRGQDVALRCDPISGHVSLFWYQQALGQGPEFLTYFQNEAQLDKSGLPSDRFFAERPEGSVSTLKIQRTQQEDSAVYLCASSLGQGHTEAFFGQGTRLTVV.

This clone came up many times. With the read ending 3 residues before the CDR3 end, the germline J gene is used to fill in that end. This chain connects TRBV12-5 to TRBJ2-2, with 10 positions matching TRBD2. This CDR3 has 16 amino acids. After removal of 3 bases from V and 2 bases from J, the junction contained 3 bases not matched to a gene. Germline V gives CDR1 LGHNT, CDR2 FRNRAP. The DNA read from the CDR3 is TGTGCTAGTGGTTTTCTAGCGGGAGTTAACACCGGGGAG. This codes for CASGFLAGVNTGE. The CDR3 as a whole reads CASGFLAGVNTGELFF. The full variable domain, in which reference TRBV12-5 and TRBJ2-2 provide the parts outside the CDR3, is DARVTQTPRHKVTEMGQEVTMRCQPILGHNTVFWYRQTMMQGLELLAYFRNRAPLDDSGMPKDRFSAEMPDATLATLKIQPSEPRDSAVYFCASGFLAGVNTGELFFGEGSRLTVL.

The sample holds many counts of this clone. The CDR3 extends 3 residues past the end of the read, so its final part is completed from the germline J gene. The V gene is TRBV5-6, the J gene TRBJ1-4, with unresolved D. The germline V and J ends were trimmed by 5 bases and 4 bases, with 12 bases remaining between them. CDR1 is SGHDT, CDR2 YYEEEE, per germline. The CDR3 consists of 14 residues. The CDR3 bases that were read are TGTGCCAGCAGGAAAGGGTTAGGTAATGAAAAA. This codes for CASRKGLGNEK. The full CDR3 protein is CASRKGLGNEKLFF.

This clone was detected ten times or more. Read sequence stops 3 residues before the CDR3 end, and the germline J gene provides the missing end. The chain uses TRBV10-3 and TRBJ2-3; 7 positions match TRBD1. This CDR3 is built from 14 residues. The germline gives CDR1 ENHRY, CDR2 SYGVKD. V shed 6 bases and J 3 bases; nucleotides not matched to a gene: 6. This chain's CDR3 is CAISRDSTTDTQYF. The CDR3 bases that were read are TGTGCCATCAGCCGGGACAGTACTACAGATACG.

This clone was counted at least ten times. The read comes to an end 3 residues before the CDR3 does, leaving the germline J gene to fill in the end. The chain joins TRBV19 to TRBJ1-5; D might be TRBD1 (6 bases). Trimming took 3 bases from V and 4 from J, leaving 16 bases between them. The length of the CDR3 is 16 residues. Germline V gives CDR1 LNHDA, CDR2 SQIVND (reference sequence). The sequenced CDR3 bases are TGTGCCAGTAGTATCACGGACAGCGCCGGGAATCAGCCC. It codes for CASSITDSAGNQP. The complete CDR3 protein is CASSITDSAGNQPQHF.

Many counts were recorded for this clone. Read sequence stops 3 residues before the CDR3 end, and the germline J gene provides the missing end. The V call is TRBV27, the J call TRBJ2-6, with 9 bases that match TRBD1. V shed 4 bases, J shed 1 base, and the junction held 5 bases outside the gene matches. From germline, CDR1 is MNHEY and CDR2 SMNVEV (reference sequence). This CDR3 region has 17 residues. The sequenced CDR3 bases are TGTGCCAGCAGTTCCGGGACAGGGCGTTCTGGGGCCAACGTC. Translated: CASSSGTGRSGANV. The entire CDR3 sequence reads CASSSGTGRSGANVLTF.

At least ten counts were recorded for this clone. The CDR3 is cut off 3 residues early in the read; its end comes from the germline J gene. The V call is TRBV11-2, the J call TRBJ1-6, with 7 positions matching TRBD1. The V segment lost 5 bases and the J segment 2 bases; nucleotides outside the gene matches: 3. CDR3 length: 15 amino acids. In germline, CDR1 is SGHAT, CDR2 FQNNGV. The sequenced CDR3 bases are TGTGCCAGCAGCCGACAGGGTACCTATAATTCACCC. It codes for CASSRQGTYNSP. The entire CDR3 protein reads CASSRQGTYNSPLHF.

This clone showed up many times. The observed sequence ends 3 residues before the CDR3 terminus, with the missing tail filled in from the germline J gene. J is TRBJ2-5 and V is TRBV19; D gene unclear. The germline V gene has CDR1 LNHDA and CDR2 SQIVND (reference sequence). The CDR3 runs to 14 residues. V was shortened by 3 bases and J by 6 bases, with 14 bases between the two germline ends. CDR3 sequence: CASSMRGSNKTQYF. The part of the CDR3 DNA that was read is TGTGCCAGTAGTATGCGAGGTAGCAATAAGACC.

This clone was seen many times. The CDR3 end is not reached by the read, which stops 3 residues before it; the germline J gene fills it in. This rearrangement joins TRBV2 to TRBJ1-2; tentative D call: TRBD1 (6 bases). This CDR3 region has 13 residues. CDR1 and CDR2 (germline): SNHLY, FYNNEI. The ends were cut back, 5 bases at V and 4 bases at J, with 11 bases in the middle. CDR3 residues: CASSYRALYGYTF. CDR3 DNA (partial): TGTGCCAGCAGTTACAGGGCCCTCTATGGC.

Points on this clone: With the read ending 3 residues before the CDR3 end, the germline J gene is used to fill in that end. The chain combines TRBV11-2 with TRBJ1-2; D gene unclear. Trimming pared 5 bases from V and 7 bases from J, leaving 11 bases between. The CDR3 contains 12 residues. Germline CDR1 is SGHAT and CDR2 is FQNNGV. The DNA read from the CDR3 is TGTGCCAGCAGCGGAGAGGGTTCTGGC. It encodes CASSGEGSG. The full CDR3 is CASSGEGSGYTF.

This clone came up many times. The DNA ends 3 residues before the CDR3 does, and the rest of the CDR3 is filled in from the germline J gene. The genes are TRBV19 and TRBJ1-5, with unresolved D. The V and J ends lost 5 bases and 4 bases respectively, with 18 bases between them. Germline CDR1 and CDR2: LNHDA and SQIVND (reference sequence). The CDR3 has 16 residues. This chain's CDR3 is CASSPRSGSGNQPQHF. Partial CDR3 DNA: TGTGCCAGTAGTCCCCGGTCGGGGAGCGGAAATCAGCCC.

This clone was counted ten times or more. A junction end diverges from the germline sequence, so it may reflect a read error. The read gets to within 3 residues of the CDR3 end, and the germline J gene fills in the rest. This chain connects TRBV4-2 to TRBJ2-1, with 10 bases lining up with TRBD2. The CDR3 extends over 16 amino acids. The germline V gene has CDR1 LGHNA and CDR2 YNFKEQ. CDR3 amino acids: CASSRSSGGDYNEQFF. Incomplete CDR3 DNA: TGCGCCAGCAGCCGATCCAGCGGGGGGGATTACAATGAG.

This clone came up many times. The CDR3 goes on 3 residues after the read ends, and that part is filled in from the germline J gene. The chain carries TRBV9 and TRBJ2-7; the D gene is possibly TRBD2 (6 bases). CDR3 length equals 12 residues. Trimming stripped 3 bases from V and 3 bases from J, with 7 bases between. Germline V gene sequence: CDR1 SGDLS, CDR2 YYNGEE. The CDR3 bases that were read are TGTGCCAGCAGCGCGGAGGGCTACGAG. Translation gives CASSAEGYE. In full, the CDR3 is CASSAEGYEQYF.

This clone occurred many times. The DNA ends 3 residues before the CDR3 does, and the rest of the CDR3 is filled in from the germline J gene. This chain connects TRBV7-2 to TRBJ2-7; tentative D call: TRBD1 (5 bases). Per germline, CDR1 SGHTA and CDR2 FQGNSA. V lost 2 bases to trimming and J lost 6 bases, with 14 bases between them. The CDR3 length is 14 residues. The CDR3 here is CASSLRQGSSEQYF. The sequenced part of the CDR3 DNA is TGTGCCAGCAGCTTACGGCAGGGATCATCCGAG.

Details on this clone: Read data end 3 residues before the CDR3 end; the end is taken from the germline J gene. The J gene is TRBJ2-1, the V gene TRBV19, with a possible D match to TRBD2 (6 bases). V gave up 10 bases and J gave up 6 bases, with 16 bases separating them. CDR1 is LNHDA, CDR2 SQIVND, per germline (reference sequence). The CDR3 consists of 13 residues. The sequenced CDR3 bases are TGTGCCATTCCCCTCCGGGGGTTCAATGAG. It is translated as CAIPLRGFNE. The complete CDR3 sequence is CAIPLRGFNEQFF.

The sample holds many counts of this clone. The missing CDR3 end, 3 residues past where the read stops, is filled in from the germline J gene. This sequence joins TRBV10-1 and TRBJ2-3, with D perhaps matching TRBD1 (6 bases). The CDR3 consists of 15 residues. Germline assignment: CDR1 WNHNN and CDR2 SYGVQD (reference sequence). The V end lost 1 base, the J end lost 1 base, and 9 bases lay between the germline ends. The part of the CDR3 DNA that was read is TGCGCCAGCAGTGAGTACCCAGGGGGCACAGATACG. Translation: CASSEYPGGTDT. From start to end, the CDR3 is CASSEYPGGTDTQYF.

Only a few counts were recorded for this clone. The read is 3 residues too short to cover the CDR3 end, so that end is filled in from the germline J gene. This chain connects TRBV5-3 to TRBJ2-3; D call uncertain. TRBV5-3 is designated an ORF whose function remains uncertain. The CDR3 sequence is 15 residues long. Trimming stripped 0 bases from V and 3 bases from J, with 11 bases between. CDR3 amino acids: CARSLAPPRTDTQYF. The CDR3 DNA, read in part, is TGTGCCAGAAGCTTGGCCCCCCCGAGGACAGATACG.

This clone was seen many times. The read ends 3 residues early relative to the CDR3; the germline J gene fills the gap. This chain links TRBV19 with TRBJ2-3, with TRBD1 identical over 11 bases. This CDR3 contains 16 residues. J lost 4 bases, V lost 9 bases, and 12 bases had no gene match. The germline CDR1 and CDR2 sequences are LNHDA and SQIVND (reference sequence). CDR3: CASSDRGQKGPDTQYF. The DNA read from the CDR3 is TGTGCCAGCTCGGACAGGGGGCAAAAAGGCCCAGATACG. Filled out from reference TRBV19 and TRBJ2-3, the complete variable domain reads DGGITQSPKYLFRKEGQNVTLSCEQNLNHDAMYWYRQDPGQGLRLIYYSQIVNDFQKGDIAEGYSVSREKKESFPLTVTSAQKNPTAFYLCASSDRGQKGPDTQYFGPGTRLTVL.

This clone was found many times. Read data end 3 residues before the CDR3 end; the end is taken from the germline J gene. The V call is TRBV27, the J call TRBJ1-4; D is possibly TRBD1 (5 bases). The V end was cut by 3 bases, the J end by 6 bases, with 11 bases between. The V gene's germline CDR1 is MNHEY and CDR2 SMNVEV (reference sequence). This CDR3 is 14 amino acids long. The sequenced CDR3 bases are TGTGCCAGCAGTTTTGAGAGGGGAGATGAAAAA. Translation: CASSFERGDEK. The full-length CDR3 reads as CASSFERGDEKLFF.

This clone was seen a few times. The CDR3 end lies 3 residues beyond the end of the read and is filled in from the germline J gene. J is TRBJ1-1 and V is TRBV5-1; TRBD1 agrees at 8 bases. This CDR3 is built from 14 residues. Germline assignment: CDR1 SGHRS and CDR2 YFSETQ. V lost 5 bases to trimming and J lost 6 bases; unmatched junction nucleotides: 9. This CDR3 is CASSLQGAGAEAFF. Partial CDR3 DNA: TGCGCCAGCAGTCTCCAGGGGGCGGGGGCTGAA.

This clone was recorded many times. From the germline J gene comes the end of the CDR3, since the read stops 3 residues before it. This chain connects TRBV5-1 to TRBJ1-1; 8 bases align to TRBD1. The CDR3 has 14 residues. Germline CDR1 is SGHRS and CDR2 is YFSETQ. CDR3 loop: CASSSTGQEVYAFF. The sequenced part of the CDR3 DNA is TGCGCCAGCAGCTCTACGGGACAGGAGGTTTAT.

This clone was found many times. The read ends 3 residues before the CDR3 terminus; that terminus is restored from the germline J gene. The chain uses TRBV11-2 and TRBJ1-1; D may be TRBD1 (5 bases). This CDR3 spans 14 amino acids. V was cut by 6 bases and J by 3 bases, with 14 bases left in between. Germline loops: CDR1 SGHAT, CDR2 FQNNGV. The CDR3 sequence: CASRLSGGYTEAFF. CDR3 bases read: TGTGCCAGCAGGTTAAGCGGGGGATACACTGAA.

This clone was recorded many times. CDR3: CSVPEVTEAFF. The CDR3 DNA, read in part, is TGCAGCGTCCCAGAAGTCACTGAA. This chain connects TRBV29-1 to TRBJ1-1; D not resolved. The missing CDR3 end, 3 residues past where the read stops, is filled in from the germline J gene. The germline V and J ends were trimmed by 6 bases and 4 bases, with 9 bases remaining between them. Germline V gene lookup returns CDR1 SQVTM and CDR2 ANQGSEA. The CDR3 is 11 residues long.

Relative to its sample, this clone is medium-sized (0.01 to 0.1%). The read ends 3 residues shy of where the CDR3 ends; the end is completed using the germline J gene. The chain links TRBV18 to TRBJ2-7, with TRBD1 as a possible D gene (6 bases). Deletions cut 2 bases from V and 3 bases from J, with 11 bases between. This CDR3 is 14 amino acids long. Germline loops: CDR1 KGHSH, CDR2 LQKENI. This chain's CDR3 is CASSPSDSFYEQYF. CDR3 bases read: TGTGCCAGCTCACCATCGGACAGCTTCTACGAG.

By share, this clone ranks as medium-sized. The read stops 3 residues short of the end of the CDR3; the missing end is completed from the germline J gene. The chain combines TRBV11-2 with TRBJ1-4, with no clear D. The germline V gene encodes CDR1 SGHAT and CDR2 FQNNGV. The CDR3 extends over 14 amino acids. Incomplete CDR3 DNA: TGTGCCAGCAGCCACCTCCGAGACACTGGTAAA. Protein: CASSHLRDTGK. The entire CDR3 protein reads CASSHLRDTGKLFF.